This entry is about one T cell receptor (beta chain). This clonotype was observed a few times. No antigen is known for it. No qualities accompany the bases; no much larger clone lies one base away. The CDR3, from cysteine to phenylalanine, totals 14 residues. The only DNA kept is the CDR3, 42 bases in frame from the first base. V is clipped by 0 bases and J by 4 bases, and the sequence between their germline boundaries is 7 bases long. The germline V gene (reference sequence) specifies LNHNV as CDR1 and YYDKDF as CDR2. cDNA was synthesized by template-switch 5'RACE using a primer with a 10-nucleotide random unique molecular identifier that tagged each TCR transcript. Each sequencing run produced over 190 million TCR-beta sequences covering 15-18 subjects. The RNeasy kit was used to extract total RNA. The KAPA Real-time Library Amplification kit was used to amplify TCR-beta VDJ regions with primers for the TCR constant region and the 5'RACE anchor. A first PCR added sample indexes and Illumina adaptors, after which a second PCR increased the library yield. After Ampure bead purification, the TCR product of roughly 650 bp was size-selected on a 2% E-gel SizeSelection system. Library quality was checked on a Bioanalyzer, concentration was measured with Qubit, and libraries were quantified with the Kapa Library Quantification kit before pooling. Paired-end 2 x 150 bp sequencing of the libraries was performed on an Illumina HiSeq 2500. To increase sequence diversity, roughly 24-32% phiX was spiked into each library pool. The authors processed their data as follows. Quality-filtered reads were processed with the UMI-based MiGEC pipeline, and over 75% of raw TCR sequences were removed by the MiGEC pipeline during error correction. VDJ genes were aligned to IMGT germline references, and each clonotype was defined by a unique CDR3 amino acid sequence together with V-J genes. Clonal expansion, Shannon diversity, and CDR3 relatedness (CalcPairwiseDistances, ClusterSamples) were evaluated with VDJtools, and phylogenetic trees were built with CLCbio workbench. A clone was classed as expanded if it had 8 or more unique UMIs, a cutoff based on coefficient-of-variation modelling across technical triplicates. The public reads were reanalyzed by TCRdb: fastp trimming at Q25, MiXCR alignment, in-frame beta chains only. Identical CDR3 proteins give one entry, which carries the most common genes and DNA. The V and J calls follow TCRdb's processing rather than the paper's. A total of 65,000 to 80,000 distinct CDR3 sequences appear in this sample, 4.8% of them only once. Over 2% of the sample lies in the top ten.

These data originate in a study of neurological immune-mediated disorders (dated by TCRdb to about 2019). With regard to the full study: Among the roughly 34 multiple sclerosis patients, relapsing-remitting MS was present in 31 and secondary progressive MS was present in 3. The study compared peripheral blood TCR-beta repertoires of HTLV-I-associated myelopathy (HAM/TSP) patients, multiple sclerosis patients and healthy controls using UMI-based sequencing. Of the 68 subjects in the cohort, some 15 were HAM/TSP patients, roughly 35 were multiple sclerosis patients, and some 20 were healthy controls. The approximately 100 TCR-beta libraries included longitudinal samples, technical triplicates and paired sorted CD4+ and CD8+ T-cell subsets alongside PBMC samples. Results and caveats for the whole study, not just this receptor: TCR clonal expansion was highest in HAM/TSP patients and lowest in MS patients, with MS patients falling below even healthy controls. No identical CDR3 amino acid sequences were found to be shared among expanded clones across subjects, suggesting that TCR-beta repertoires were private in all groups. The MS cluster showed no association with clinical or MRI features, and the authors stated that larger cohorts are needed. Phylogenetic analysis grouped repertoires from 18 of 34 MS patients into a cluster of related CDR3 sequences, suggesting a possible repertoire-level signature.

Unsorted PBMC libraries were generated from 2 million PBMCs stored in RNAlater at -80 °C until RNA extraction. The multiple sclerosis patients were enrolled in a US clinical protocol that used magnetic resonance imaging to evaluate disease progression. Peripheral blood was subjected to Ficoll-Hypaque density gradient centrifugation to isolate PBMCs, which were then cryopreserved in liquid nitrogen. Sequencing was performed on PBMCs. This TCR was recovered from a woman aged 65 to 85 with multiple sclerosis. Recombination linked TRBV15 to TRBJ2-1; the D gene assignment is ambiguous. The DNA sequence follows: TGTGCCACCAGCAGAGAACAAATATACAATGAGCAGTTCTTC. Its amino acids are CATSREQIYNEQFF.